The clone carrying this T cell receptor (beta chain) was seen a handful of times. Its antigen is not known. From germline, CDR1 is SGHNT and CDR2 YYREEE (reference sequence). Trimming took off 10 bases at V and 0 bases at J, with 11 bases between the two ends. CDR3 length: 14 amino acids. The record originates from a study of T-cell memory formation after mild COVID-19. Study-level background: Clusters of TCRs were largely donor specific. General study points: Chiefly within CM and EM were the contracting CD4+ clones; CD8+ ones were within EMRA.

Constant-segment primers were used for 5'RACE, and the resulting TCR alpha and TCR beta cDNA libraries carried sample barcodes and UMIs. TCRdb processed the 5' RACE reads anew with MiXCR; each CDR3 protein has one entry. The sample carries around 200,000 distinct CDR3 sequences, under 12% recorded once. The chain couples TRBV5-4 to TRBJ2-6, with D unclear. The receptor's source is a man younger than 35 who had mild COVID-19 (a few samples of this study predate the infection). Cell type and time point are not known. The sequenced sample consisted of PBMCs or a T cell subset sorted from them (not recorded which). CDR3 protein: CALSTGSGANVLTF. CDR3 nucleotide sequence: TGTGCCCTCAGCACCGGCTCTGGGGCCAACGTCCTGACTTTC.